This entry concerns a single TCR beta chain. As yet, its antigen is unknown. These data belong to a study of T cell clones after liver transplantation. Across the study: TCRbeta sequencing after a pre-transplant mixed lymphocyte reaction identified graft-donor-reactive clones, later tracked in post-transplant blood. Findings and limits, study-wide: Conclusions were preliminary, with small, heterogeneous patient groups. Compared with third party-reactive sequences, donor-reactive ones declined more, independent of withdrawal success.

Germline V gene data show CDR1 as MDHEN and CDR2 as SYDVKM. The length of the CDR3 is 14 residues. Trimming took off 3 bases at V and 7 bases at J, with 15 bases between the two ends. Unstimulated PBMCs were sorted into CD3+CD4+ and CD3+CD8+ populations. The assay was immunoSEQ multiplex PCR, and TCRdb's table has in-frame clones only and misses some. Of about 24,000 clones listed, almost 70% are singletons. This chain joins TRBV28 and TRBJ2-5, with D perhaps assigned TRBD1 or TRBD2 (6 bases each). This TCR derives from a human donor who received a liver transplant. The sequences come from CD4+ T cells from blood, collected before liver transplant. Here the CDR3 DNA reads TGTGCCAGCAGTTTCAGGGGCGGAGCGGGGACCCAGTACTTC. The encoded protein is CASSFRGGAGTQYF.